A single sample is the source of the 14 T cell receptor beta chains below, sequenced in a study of blood T cell repertoires in COVID-19. Assay used: immunoSEQ multiplex PCR; TCRdb lists only in-frame clones, some missing. The profile shows 65,000 to 85,000 clones, roughly 78% of them singletons. Material for sequencing was peripheral blood. Every receptor here comes from a woman older than 75 with active or convalescent COVID-19.

V usage is TRBV19 and J usage is TRBJ2-1, with 7 bases matching TRBD2. Germline CDR1 is LNHDA and CDR2 is SQIVND (reference sequence). The CDR3 is 14 residues long. Trimming at V came to 8 bases and at J to 3 bases, leaving 7 bases not matched to a gene. The CDR3 reads CASSPSGLYNEQFF. The DNA for the CDR3 is TGTGCCAGTTCTCCTAGCGGTCTCTACAATGAGCAGTTCTTC.

The CDR3 nucleotides are TGTGCCAGCAGCTTATCAGCGGGTTGGTCCTACGAGCAGTACTTC. This codes for CASSLSAGWSYEQYF. J is TRBJ2-7 and V is TRBV7-2, with TRBD2 as a possible D gene (6 bases). Germline CDR1 and CDR2: SGHTA and FQGNSA. This CDR3 comprises 15 residues. Trimming stripped 2 bases from V and 1 base from J, with 12 bases between. The full variable domain, its missing parts supplied by reference TRBV7-2 and TRBJ2-7, is GAGVSQSPSNKVTEKGKDVELRCDPISGHTALYWYRQSLGQGLEFLIYFQGNSAPDKSGLPSDRFSAERTGGSVSTLTIQRTQQEDSAVYLCASSLSAGWSYEQYFGPGTRLTVT.

The rearrangement joins TRBV7-2 to TRBJ2-7, with D possibly matching TRBD1 (7 bases). This CDR3 region has 20 residues. With 0 bases removed from V and 2 bases from J, the gap between germline ends came to 26 bases. Per the germline V gene, CDR1 is SGHTA and CDR2 is FQGNSA. The CDR3 sequence: CASSLAGGQFGYFFPYEQYF. The CDR3, as DNA: TGTGCCAGCAGCTTAGCGGGGGGACAGTTTGGTTATTTTTTTCCCTACGAGCAGTACTTC.

The rearrangement links TRBV7-9 to TRBJ1-1, with no clear D. V was trimmed by 5 bases and J by 3 bases, leaving 7 bases between them. The CDR3 runs 12 residues. The germline gives CDR1 SEHNR, CDR2 FQNEAQ (reference sequence). In DNA form, the CDR3 reads TGTGCCAGCAGCCCACAGTACACTGAAGCTTTCTTT. Translation gives CASSPQYTEAFF.

The chain joins TRBV7-6 to TRBJ2-7; D is unresolved. Between the trimmed V and J ends, which lost 6 bases and 3 bases, there was a span of 12 bases. The CDR3 sequence is 13 residues long. The germline gives CDR1 SGHVS, CDR2 FNYEAQ. The CDR3 sequence: CASSLYASYEQYF. The CDR3 DNA is TGTGCCAGCAGTCTCTACGCGAGCTACGAGCAGTACTTC. The whole variable domain, filled in from reference TRBV7-6 and TRBJ2-7, reads GAGVSQSPRYKVTKRGQDVALRCDPISGHVSLYWYRQALGQGPEFLTYFNYEAQQDKSGLPNDRFSAERPEGSISTLTIQRTEQRDSAMYRCASSLYASYEQYFGPGTRLTVT.

The chain combines TRBV7-9 with TRBJ2-7; D is possibly TRBD1 (7 bases). Germline V CDR1 and CDR2: SEHNR, FQNEAQ (reference sequence). Trimming cost V 3 bases and J 2 bases, with 14 bases left between them. CDR3 length equals 15 residues. CDR3 sequence: CASSFQGGLAYEQYF. The CDR3 coding sequence is TGTGCCAGCAGCTTCCAGGGGGGTCTAGCCTACGAGCAGTACTTC.

The chain couples TRBV5-1 to TRBJ2-7; weak D call: TRBD1 (6 bases). The CDR3 spans 17 residues. The germline V and J ends were trimmed by 3 bases and 0 bases, with 19 bases remaining between them. The germline V gene has CDR1 SGHRS and CDR2 YFSETQ. DNA for the CDR3: TGCGCCAGCAGCTCAAAAGGTGGGGACAAGAGCTCCTACGAGCAGTACTTC. This encodes CASSSKGGDKSSYEQYF.

The chain has TRBV5-5 and TRBJ2-7, with a weak D call TRBD2 (6 bases). The CDR3 spans 14 residues. Trimming stripped 0 bases from V and 2 bases from J, with 9 bases between. Germline V lookup: CDR1 SGHKS, CDR2 YYEKEE (reference sequence). The CDR3: CASSLGRDTYEQYF. Written as DNA, the CDR3 is TGTGCCAGCAGCTTGGGGAGGGATACCTACGAGCAGTACTTC.

This clone occurred a few times. V gene TRBV24-1 combines with J gene TRBJ1-2, with D maybe TRBD1 (5 bases). This CDR3 contains 14 residues. Trimming pared 3 bases from V and 2 bases from J, leaving 9 bases between. Germline V gives CDR1 KGHDR, CDR2 SFDVKD. CDR3 bases: TGTGCCACCAGTGATGCGGGGCGGAACTATGGCTACACCTTC. Its protein is CATSDAGRNYGYTF.

V gene TRBV20-1 combines with J gene TRBJ2-4; D is possibly TRBD1 (5 bases). Germline values: CDR1 DFQATT, CDR2 SNEGSKA (reference sequence). The ends were cut back, 3 bases at V and 8 bases at J, with 11 bases in the middle. The CDR3 is made up of 12 amino acids. This CDR3 reads CSASRFRDIQYF. DNA for the CDR3: TGCAGTGCTAGTCGGTTCAGGGACATTCAGTACTTC.

This chain joins TRBV7-9 and TRBJ2-3; TRBD2 agrees at 11 bases. Trimming cost V 5 bases and J 0 bases; bases outside gene matches: 1. The CDR3 contains 15 residues. CDR1 is SEHNR and CDR2 is FQNEAQ in the germline V gene (reference sequence). CDR3 amino acids: CASSRLAGSTDTQYF. CDR3 bases: TGTGCCAGCAGCCGACTAGCGGGGAGCACAGATACGCAGTATTTT. Full variable domain (missing parts from reference TRBV7-9 and TRBJ2-3): DTGVSQNPRHKITKRGQNVTFRCDPISEHNRLYWYRQTLGQGPEFLTYFQNEAQLEKSRLLSDRFSAERPKGSFSTLEIQRTEQGDSAMYLCASSRLAGSTDTQYFGPGTRLTVL.

The V call is TRBV5-1, the J call TRBJ2-7, with a possible D match to TRBD2 (5 bases). Trimming removed 7 bases from V and 5 bases from J, with 19 bases in between. This CDR3 has 14 residues. Looked up from germline, CDR1 is SGHRS and CDR2 is YFSETQ. The CDR3 DNA is TGCGCCAGCCGTCAACCGGGAACCCACAACGAGCAGTACTTC. This encodes CASRQPGTHNEQYF.

V is TRBV5-5 and J is TRBJ2-7; D might be TRBD1 (6 bases). V dropped 7 bases and J dropped 0 bases, with 11 bases sitting between them. This CDR3 comprises 13 residues. Looked up from germline, CDR1 is SGHKS and CDR2 is YYEKEE (reference sequence). CDR3 DNA sequence: TGTGCCAGCTCCGGACAGAACTCCTACGAGCAGTACTTC. Its protein is CASSGQNSYEQYF.

This chain links TRBV5-1 with TRBJ2-6; D gene unclear. CDR1 and CDR2 from the germline V gene are SGHRS and YFSETQ. The CDR3 sequence is 16 residues long. V lost 4 bases and J 5 bases, leaving 16 bases between the germline ends. Here the CDR3 DNA reads TGCGCCAGCAGCCCCACGTCCAGCACTAGGGCCAACGTCCTGACTTTC. Encoded protein: CASSPTSSTRANVLTF.